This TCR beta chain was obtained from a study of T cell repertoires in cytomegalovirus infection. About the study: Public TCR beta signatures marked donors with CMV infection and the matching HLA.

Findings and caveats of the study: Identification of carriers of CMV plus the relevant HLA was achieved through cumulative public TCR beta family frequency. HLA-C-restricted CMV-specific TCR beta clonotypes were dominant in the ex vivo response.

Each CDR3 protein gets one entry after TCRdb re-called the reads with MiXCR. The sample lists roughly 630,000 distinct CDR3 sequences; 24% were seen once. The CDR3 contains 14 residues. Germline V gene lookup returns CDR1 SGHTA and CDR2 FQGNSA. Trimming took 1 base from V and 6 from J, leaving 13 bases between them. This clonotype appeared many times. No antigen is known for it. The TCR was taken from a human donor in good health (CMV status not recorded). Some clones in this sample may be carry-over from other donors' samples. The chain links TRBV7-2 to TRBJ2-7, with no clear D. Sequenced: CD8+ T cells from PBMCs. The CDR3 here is CASSLGSGLGEQYV. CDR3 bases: TGTGCCAGCAGCTTAGGGTCAGGTTTAGGCGAGCAGTACGTC.